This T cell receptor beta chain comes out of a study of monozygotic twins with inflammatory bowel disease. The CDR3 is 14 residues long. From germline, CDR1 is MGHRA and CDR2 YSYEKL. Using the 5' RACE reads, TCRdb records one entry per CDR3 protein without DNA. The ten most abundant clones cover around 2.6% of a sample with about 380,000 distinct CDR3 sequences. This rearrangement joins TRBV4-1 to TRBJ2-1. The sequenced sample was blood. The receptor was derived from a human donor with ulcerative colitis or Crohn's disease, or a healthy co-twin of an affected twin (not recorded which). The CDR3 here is CASSQERRYNEQFF.